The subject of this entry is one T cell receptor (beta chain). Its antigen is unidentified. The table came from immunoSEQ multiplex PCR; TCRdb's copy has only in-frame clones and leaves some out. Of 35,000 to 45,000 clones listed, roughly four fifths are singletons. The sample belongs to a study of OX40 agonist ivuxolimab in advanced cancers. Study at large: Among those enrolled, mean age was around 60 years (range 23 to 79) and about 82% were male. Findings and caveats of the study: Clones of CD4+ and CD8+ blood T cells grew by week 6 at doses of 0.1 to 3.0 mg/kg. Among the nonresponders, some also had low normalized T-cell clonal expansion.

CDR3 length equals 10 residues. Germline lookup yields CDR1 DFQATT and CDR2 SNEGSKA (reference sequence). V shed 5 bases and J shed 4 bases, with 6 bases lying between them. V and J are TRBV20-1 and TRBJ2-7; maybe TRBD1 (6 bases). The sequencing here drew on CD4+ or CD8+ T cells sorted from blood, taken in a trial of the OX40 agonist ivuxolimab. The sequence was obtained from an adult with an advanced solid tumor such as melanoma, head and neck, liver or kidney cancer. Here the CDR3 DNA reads TGCAGTGCTCAGGGGTACGAGCAGTACTTC. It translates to CSAQGYEQYF.